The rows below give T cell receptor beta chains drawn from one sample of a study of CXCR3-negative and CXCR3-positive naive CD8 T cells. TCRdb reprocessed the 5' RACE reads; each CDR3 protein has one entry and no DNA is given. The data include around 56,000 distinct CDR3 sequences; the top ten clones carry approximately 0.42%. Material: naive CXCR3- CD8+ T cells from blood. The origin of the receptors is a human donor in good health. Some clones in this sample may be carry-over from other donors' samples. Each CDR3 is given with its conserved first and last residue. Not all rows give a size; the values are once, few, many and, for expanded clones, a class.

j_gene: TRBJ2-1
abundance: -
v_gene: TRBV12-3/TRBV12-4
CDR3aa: CATSPGGYNEQFF

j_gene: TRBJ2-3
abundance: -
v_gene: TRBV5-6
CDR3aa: CASSLALDSLGSGDTQYF

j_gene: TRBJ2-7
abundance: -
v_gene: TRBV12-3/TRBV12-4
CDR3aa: CASSGQASSYEQYF

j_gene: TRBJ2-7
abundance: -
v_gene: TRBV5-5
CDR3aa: CASSGTSGGIEQYF

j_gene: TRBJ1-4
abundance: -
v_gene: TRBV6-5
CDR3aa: CASSPRTVQATNEKLFF

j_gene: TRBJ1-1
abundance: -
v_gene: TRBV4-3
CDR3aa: CASSQDYLNTEAFF

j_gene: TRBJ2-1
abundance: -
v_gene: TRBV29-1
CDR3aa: CSVERGGKQFF

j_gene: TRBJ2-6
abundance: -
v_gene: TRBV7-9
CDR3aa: CASSLALRGLRHPGANVLTF

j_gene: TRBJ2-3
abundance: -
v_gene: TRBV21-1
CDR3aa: CASSNAIKVSPWTDTQYF

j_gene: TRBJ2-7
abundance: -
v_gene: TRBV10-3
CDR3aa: CAISEDYEQYF

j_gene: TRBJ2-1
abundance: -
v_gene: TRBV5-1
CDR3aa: CASRVDRVLYNEQFF

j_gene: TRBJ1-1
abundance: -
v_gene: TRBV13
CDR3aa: CASSSGQENTEAFF

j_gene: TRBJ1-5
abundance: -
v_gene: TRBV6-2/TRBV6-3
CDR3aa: CASSSGLFNQPQHF

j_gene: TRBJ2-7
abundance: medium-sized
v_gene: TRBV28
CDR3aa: CASLALGFYEQYF

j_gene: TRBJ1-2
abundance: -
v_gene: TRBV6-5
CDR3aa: CASSYGTGQADGYTF

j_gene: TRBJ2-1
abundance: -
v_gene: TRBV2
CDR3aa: CASSEIQELPYNEQFF

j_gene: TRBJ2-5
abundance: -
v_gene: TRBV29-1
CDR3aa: CSVEDPIRSAGLQETQYF

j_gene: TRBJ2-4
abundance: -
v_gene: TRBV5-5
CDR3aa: CASSLWLAGDPAKNIQYF

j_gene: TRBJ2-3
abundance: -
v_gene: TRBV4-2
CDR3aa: CASSLALGGATDTQYF

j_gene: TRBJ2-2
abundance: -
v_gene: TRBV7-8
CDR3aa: CASSLAGGAGANTGELFF

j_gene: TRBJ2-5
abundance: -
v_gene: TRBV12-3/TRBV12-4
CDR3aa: CASSQGGETQYF

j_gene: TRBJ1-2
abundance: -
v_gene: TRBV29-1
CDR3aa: CSVDRGRDYGYTF

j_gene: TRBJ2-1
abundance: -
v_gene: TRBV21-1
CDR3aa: CASSKETLSYNEQFF

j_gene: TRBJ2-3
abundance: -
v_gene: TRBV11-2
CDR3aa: CASRVRGGLTDTQYF

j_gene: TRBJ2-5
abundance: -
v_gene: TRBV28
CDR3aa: CASSPLAGAETQYF

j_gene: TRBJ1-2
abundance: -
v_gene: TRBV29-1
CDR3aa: CSVAGEGDYGYTF

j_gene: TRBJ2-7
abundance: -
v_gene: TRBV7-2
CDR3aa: CASSLAWTGSYEQYF

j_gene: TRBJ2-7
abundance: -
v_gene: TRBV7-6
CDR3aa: CASSEDRGNAEQYF

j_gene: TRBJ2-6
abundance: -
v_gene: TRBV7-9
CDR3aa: CASSVAPGSGANVLTF

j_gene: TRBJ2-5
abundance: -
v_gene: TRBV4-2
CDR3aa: CASSHPGQIKETQYF

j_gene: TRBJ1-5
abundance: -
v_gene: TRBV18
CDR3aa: CASSPWTGEYQPQHF

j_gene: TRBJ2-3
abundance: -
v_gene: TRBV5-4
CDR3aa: CASSPRTGGAFADTQYF

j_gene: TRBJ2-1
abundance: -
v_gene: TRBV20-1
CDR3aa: CSAREIWTSSYNEQFF

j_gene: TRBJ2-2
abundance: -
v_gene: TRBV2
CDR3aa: CASRSGRARNTGELFF

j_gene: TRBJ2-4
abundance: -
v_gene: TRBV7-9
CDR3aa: CASSLSPGGNLAAVEVKNIQYF